A single sample gave rise to the 28 T cell receptor beta chains below, sequenced in a study of cytomegalovirus exposure and HLA in healthy donors. This PCR relied on a set of 60 Vbeta primers and 13 Jbeta primers. Profiled with immunoSEQ multiplex PCR; TCRdb holds only in-frame clones, not every one. Seen here are 100,000 or so clones, about 68% observed once, and the top ten hold 13% to 15%. Source material: PBMCs. The receptors shown here come from a male donor in good health and CMV-seropositive.

The rearrangement links TRBV10-1 to TRBJ1-2, with TRBD1 matching over 11 bases. CDR1 is WNHNN, CDR2 SYGVQD, per germline (reference sequence). J lost 3 bases, V lost 1 base, and 7 bases had no gene match. The CDR3 sequence is 17 residues long. The CDR3 nucleotides are TGCGCCAGCAGTGAGTTTGGGACAGGGGGGGACCACTATGGCTACACCTTC. Its translation: CASSEFGTGGDHYGYTF.

The chain employs TRBV7-9 and TRBJ1-1; D might be TRBD1 (5 bases). Trimming removed 8 bases at V and 8 bases at J, with 18 bases between. This CDR3 contains 13 residues. The germline gives CDR1 SEHNR, CDR2 FQNEAQ (reference sequence). CDR3 sequence: CASAFQGSAEAFF. For the CDR3, the DNA is TGTGCCAGCGCCTTCCAGGGCTCTGCCGAAGCTTTCTTT. The full variable domain, rest sourced from reference TRBV7-9 and TRBJ1-1, is DTGVSQNPRHKITKRGQNVTFRCDPISEHNRLYWYRQTLGQGPEFLTYFQNEAQLEKSRLLSDRFSAERPKGSFSTLEIQRTEQGDSAMYLCASAFQGSAEAFFGQGTRLTVV.

V and J are TRBV5-4 and TRBJ1-1, with D hard to call. CDR1 is SGHNT and CDR2 is YYREEE in the germline V gene (reference sequence). The V gene lost 1 base and the J gene lost 0 bases, with 7 bases spanning the gap. This CDR3 has 14 residues. CDR3 sequence reads: CASSLSIMNTEAFF. In DNA form, the CDR3 reads TGTGCCAGCAGCTTGAGCATAATGAACACTGAAGCTTTCTTT.

Only one count was recorded for this clone. The rearrangement links TRBV5-8 to TRBJ1-4; no definite D call. Trimming left V 4 bases short and J 0 bases short, with 7 bases between. The CDR3 has 14 residues. Germline-derived CDR1 and CDR2 are SGHTS and YDEGEE. CDR3 sequence reads: CASSLSATNEKLFF. CDR3 DNA: TGTGCCAGCAGCCTCAGCGCAACTAATGAAAAACTGTTTTTT.

The rearrangement links TRBV7-9 to TRBJ1-1; D unresolved. CDR1 SEHNR and CDR2 FQNEAQ come from the germline V gene (reference sequence). V shed 0 bases and J shed 5 bases, with 16 bases lying between them. The CDR3 sequence is 16 residues long. In DNA, the CDR3 is TGTGCCAGCAGCTTAGCGCGCGGCTCCGGGAGGACTGAAGCTTTCTTT. Protein: CASSLARGSGRTEAFF.

DNA of the CDR3: TGCGCCAGCAGCCAATCTCCGAAGGGAAAAAAGGGGAATGAGCAGTTCTTC. Protein sequence: CASSQSPKGKKGNEQFF. The chain carries TRBV4-1 and TRBJ2-1, with a tentative D call TRBD1 (5 bases). CDR3 length equals 17 residues. Trimming left V 2 bases short and J 7 bases short, with 21 bases between. CDR1 and CDR2 from the germline V gene are MGHRA and YSYEKL.

The chain joins TRBV7-9 to TRBJ1-1, with D unclear. The germline V and J ends were trimmed by 6 bases and 5 bases, with 16 bases remaining between them. The CDR3 extends over 14 amino acids. Germline V gene sequence: CDR1 SEHNR, CDR2 FQNEAQ (reference sequence). The CDR3 reads CASRHPLSRTEAFF. CDR3 in DNA: TGTGCCAGCAGACACCCTCTGTCTAGGACTGAAGCTTTCTTT. The full variable domain, completed using reference TRBV7-9 and TRBJ1-1, is DTGVSQNPRHKITKRGQNVTFRCDPISEHNRLYWYRQTLGQGPEFLTYFQNEAQLEKSRLLSDRFSAERPKGSFSTLEIQRTEQGDSAMYLCASRHPLSRTEAFFGQGTRLTVV.

In this sample, this clone turned up a few times. The V call is TRBV5-1, the J call TRBJ2-7; 12 bases match TRBD2. J lost 5 bases, V lost 0 bases, and 6 bases had no gene match. CDR3 length: 16 residues. The germline V gene encodes CDR1 SGHRS and CDR2 YFSETQ. CDR3 amino acids: CASSLGPGLAGDEQYF. CDR3 coding DNA: TGCGCCAGCAGCTTGGGGCCGGGACTAGCGGGTGACGAGCAGTACTTC.

This clone was detected once. V usage is TRBV19 and J usage is TRBJ2-3, with a possible D match to TRBD1 (5 bases). This CDR3 is built from 16 residues. V dropped 3 bases and J dropped 6 bases, with 19 bases sitting between them. Germline loops: CDR1 LNHDA, CDR2 SQIVND (reference sequence). The CDR3: CASSMRWAGLTDTQYF. In DNA, the CDR3 is TGTGCCAGTAGTATGCGTTGGGCAGGGCTTACGGATACGCAGTATTTT.

The chain joins TRBV18 to TRBJ1-1; maybe TRBD1 (5 bases). V was trimmed by 3 bases and J by 3 bases, leaving 11 bases between them. The CDR3 extends over 14 amino acids. Per the germline V gene, CDR1 is KGHSH and CDR2 is LQKENI. For the CDR3, the DNA is TGTGCCAGCTCACCCAGACCGGGGGACACTGAAGCTTTCTTT. It translates to CASSPRPGDTEAFF.

This rearrangement joins TRBV4-1 to TRBJ2-7; TRBD2 matches at 12 bases. The germline V gene encodes CDR1 MGHRA and CDR2 YSYEKL. This CDR3 region has 14 residues. V shed 4 bases and J 6 bases; nucleotides not matched to a gene: 4. The CDR3 nucleotides are TGCGCCAGCAGCCTCGGACTAGCGGGGCTCGAGCAGTACTTC. As protein: CASSLGLAGLEQYF.

In this sample, this clone turned up once. This chain uses TRBV7-9 with TRBJ2-7; 11 bases are a match to TRBD1. CDR3 length equals 16 residues. The germline gives CDR1 SEHNR, CDR2 FQNEAQ (reference sequence). V lost 4 bases and J lost 3; bases outside the gene matches: 8. The CDR3 DNA sequence: TGTGCCAGCAGCTGGGGTGGGACAGGGGGTGTCTACGAGCAGTACTTC. Its translation is CASSWGGTGGVYEQYF.

This clone was seen a few times. The chain recombines TRBV4-1 with TRBJ2-2; TRBD2 agrees at 10 bases. Looked up from germline, CDR1 is MGHRA and CDR2 is YSYEKL. This CDR3 has 17 amino acids. The trim removed 3 bases at V and 2 bases at J, leaving 6 bases unmatched. This CDR3 is CASSQGGLAPNTGELFF. CDR3 in DNA: TGCGCCAGCAGCCAGGGGGGACTAGCGCCAAACACCGGGGAGCTGTTTTTT.

The J gene is TRBJ2-3, the V gene TRBV11-2, with D maybe TRBD1 (6 bases). The V end lost 6 bases, the J end lost 2 bases, and 12 bases lay between the germline ends. The CDR3 loop spans 14 amino acids. Per germline, CDR1 SGHAT and CDR2 FQNNGV. The CDR3 is CASSINRATDTQYF. The DNA of the CDR3 is TGTGCCAGCAGTATCAACAGGGCCACAGATACGCAGTATTTT.

This clone was found once. The chain carries TRBV7-2 and TRBJ2-1; TRBD2 might be the D (5 bases). Germline V gene lookup returns CDR1 SGHTA and CDR2 FQGNSA. The CDR3 length is 14 residues. Trimming cost V 5 bases and J 8 bases, with 16 bases left between them. CDR3 protein: CASSHNVAGDEQFF. CDR3 bases: TGTGCCAGCAGCCACAACGTTGCGGGCGATGAGCAGTTCTTC.

This chain connects TRBV27 to TRBJ1-3; D gene ambiguous. CDR3 length: 15 amino acids. Deletions cut 5 bases from V and 4 bases from J, with 15 bases between. Germline CDR1 and CDR2: MNHEY and SMNVEV (reference sequence). For the CDR3, the DNA is TGTGCCAGCAGTCTAAAATCAGACACGGGAAACACCATATATTTT. Its translation is CASSLKSDTGNTIYF.

V gene TRBV5-6 combines with J gene TRBJ1-6; weak D call: TRBD1 (6 bases). There are 14 residues in the CDR3. Germline V lookup: CDR1 SGHDT, CDR2 YYEEEE. Between the trimmed V and J ends, which lost 4 bases and 6 bases, there was a span of 11 bases. DNA of the CDR3: TGTGCCAGCAGCCCAGGGGTGACTAATTCACCCCTCCACTTT. Amino acid sequence: CASSPGVTNSPLHF.

J is TRBJ1-4 and V is TRBV5-1; D perhaps matches TRBD1 (6 bases). From germline, CDR1 is SGHRS and CDR2 YFSETQ. V was shortened by 3 bases and J by 0 bases, with 18 bases between the two germline ends. The CDR3 length is 18 residues. For the CDR3, the DNA is TGCGCCAGCAGCTCCCGGGGGGGCGCCTTTTCAACTAATGAAAAACTGTTTTTT. Translated: CASSSRGGAFSTNEKLFF.

This chain links TRBV27 with TRBJ2-1, with D maybe TRBD1 (6 bases). Germline-derived CDR1 and CDR2 are MNHEY and SMNVEV (reference sequence). This CDR3 comprises 15 residues. V lost 6 bases to trimming and J lost 6 bases, with 18 bases between them. Here the CDR3 reads CASRQPNLGGNEQFF. In DNA form, the CDR3 reads TGTGCCAGCAGACAACCTAACCTAGGGGGCAATGAGCAGTTCTTC.

This sequence joins TRBV15 and TRBJ2-5, with D hard to call. The CDR3 has 19 residues. Germline V gives CDR1 LNHNV, CDR2 YYDKDF (reference sequence). Between the trimmed V and J ends, which lost 0 bases and 1 base, there was a span of 21 bases. In nucleotides, the CDR3 is TGTGCCACCAGCAGAGATCCGGTGAGAGTCAACTCCCGCCAAGAGACCCAGTACTTC. This translates into CATSRDPVRVNSRQETQYF.

The genes are TRBV25-1 and TRBJ1-2; D gene ambiguous. This CDR3 comprises 12 residues. V shed 8 bases and J shed 7 bases, with 14 bases lying between them. Germline-derived CDR1 and CDR2 are MGHDK and SYGVNS. CDR3 sequence: CASSDERAGYTF. DNA for the CDR3: TGTGCCAGCTCCGATGAGAGGGCTGGCTACACCTTC.

This chain uses TRBV30 with TRBJ2-7, with 11 bases identical to TRBD1. The CDR3 consists of 15 residues. Germline-derived CDR1 and CDR2 are GTSNPN and SVGIG (reference sequence). Unmatched junction bases numbered 14, after V lost 4 bases and J lost 9 bases. In nucleotides, the CDR3 is TGTGCCTGGACGGAGTCCGGGACAGGGGGACTCGGGCAGTACTTC. It is translated as CAWTESGTGGLGQYF.

The V call is TRBV30, the J call TRBJ1-2, with 8 bases fitting TRBD1. CDR1 is GTSNPN, CDR2 SVGIG, per germline (reference sequence). The V and J ends lost 3 bases and 6 bases, in that order; junction bases with no gene match: 6. The CDR3 totals 13 residues. CDR3 bases: TGTGCCTGGAGGGACAGGGCTAAGGATGGCTACACCTTC. Amino acids: CAWRDRAKDGYTF.

The V call is TRBV7-3, the J call TRBJ2-1, with unresolved D. The CDR3 extends over 12 amino acids. The germline V gene encodes CDR1 SGHTA and CDR2 FQGTGA. With 2 bases removed from V and 8 bases from J, the gap between germline ends came to 7 bases. As DNA, the CDR3 is TGTGCCAGCAGCTTAGGAAGCGATGAGCAGTTCTTC. This sequence encodes CASSLGSDEQFF.

This clone was detected once. This chain links TRBV9 with TRBJ2-3; 7 bases are shared with TRBD2. J lost 3 bases, V lost 4 bases, and 5 bases had no gene match. Germline CDR1 SGDLS, CDR2 YYNGEE. The CDR3 has 14 amino acids. The CDR3 DNA follows: TGTGCCAGCAGCAACTTGGGGGGGACAGATACGCAGTATTTT. Translation: CASSNLGGTDTQYF.

The chain employs TRBV11-2 and TRBJ1-1; a possible D gene is TRBD1 (5 bases). The CDR3 consists of 17 residues. V was pared by 5 bases and J by 0 bases, with 19 bases between. In germline, CDR1 is SGHAT, CDR2 FQNNGV. The CDR3 bases are TGTGCCAGCAGCGCAGACAGTGATGGCTTTATGAACACTGAAGCTTTCTTT. This gives the protein CASSADSDGFMNTEAFF. Looking up the rest from reference TRBV11-2 and TRBJ1-1 gives the full variable domain: EAGVAQSPRYKIIEKRQSVAFWCNPISGHATLYWYQQILGQGPKLLIQFQNNGVVDDSQLPKDRFSAERLKGVDSTLKIQPAKLEDSAVYLCASSADSDGFMNTEAFFGQGTRLTVV.

The rearrangement links TRBV6-4 to TRBJ2-1; D might be TRBD1 (6 bases). V was trimmed by 6 bases and J by 0 bases, leaving 21 bases between them. The CDR3 runs to 18 residues. Germline lookup yields CDR1 MRHNA and CDR2 SNTAGT. CDR3 loop: CASRVRLITTGSYNEQFF. CDR3 sequence (DNA): TGTGCCAGCAGGGTTAGGCTGATAACGACAGGCTCCTACAATGAGCAGTTCTTC.

This chain connects TRBV5-6 to TRBJ2-1; possibly TRBD1 for D (6 bases). V lost 4 bases to trimming and J lost 2 bases, with 13 bases between them. Germline CDR1 SGHDT, CDR2 YYEEEE. The length of the CDR3 is 15 residues. The CDR3 here is CASSRPQGPYNEQFF. The CDR3 DNA reads as TGTGCCAGCAGCCGCCCTCAGGGGCCCTACAATGAGCAGTTCTTC.